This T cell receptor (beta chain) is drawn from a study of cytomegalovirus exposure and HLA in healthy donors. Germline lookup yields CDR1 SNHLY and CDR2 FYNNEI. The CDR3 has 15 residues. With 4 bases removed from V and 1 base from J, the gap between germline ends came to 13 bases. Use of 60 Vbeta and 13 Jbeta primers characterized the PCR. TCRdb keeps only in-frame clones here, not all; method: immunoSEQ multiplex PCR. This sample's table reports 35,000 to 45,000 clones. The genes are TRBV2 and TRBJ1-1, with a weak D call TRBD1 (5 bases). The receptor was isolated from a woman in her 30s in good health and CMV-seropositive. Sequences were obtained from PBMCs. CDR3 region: CASSVGGAQNTEAFF. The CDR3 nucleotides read TGTGCCAGCAGTGTAGGTGGGGCACAGAACACTGAAGCTTTCTTT.